This T cell receptor beta chain stems from a study of cytomegalovirus exposure and HLA in healthy donors. Looking at the study overall: Inside one of the first data releases sat around 80 million unique TCRs taken from HLA-typed donors.

The CDR3 is 17 residues long. V lost 6 bases and J 0 bases, leaving 18 bases between the germline ends. In germline, CDR1 is LGHNA, CDR2 YSLEER. PCR was performed using 60 Vbeta and 13 Jbeta primers. Only in-frame clones appear in the TCRdb table, and some are missing; sequencing was by immunoSEQ multiplex PCR. The repertoire holds some 100,000 clones, approximately 70% seen once, with 8.4% in the top ten. Sample: PBMCs. This chain links TRBV4-3 with TRBJ2-4; D gene uncertain. The source is a man in his forties in good health and CMV-seronegative. The CDR3 region has the DNA TGCGCCAGCAGTCCCAGCCCCGATGGAGTAGCCAAAAACATTCAGTACTTC. This sequence encodes CASSPSPDGVAKNIQYF.